A selection of T cell receptor beta chains follows, all from one sample in a study of PD-L1 blockade in urothelial cancer. Some clones are missing from TCRdb's copy, which holds only in-frame ones; the method was immunoSEQ multiplex PCR. This sample carries about 40,000 clones, around four fifths of them seen once, and the ten largest clones take about 16%. The sample here was PBMCs, taken around atezolizumab (anti-PD-L1) treatment. These receptors came from a man aged 60 to 69 with urothelial cancer. CDR3s include the opening cysteine and the closing phenylalanine or tryptophan. D genes are given only for firm matches. Expanded clones get a size class; other rows say once, few or many, or leave the size out.

len	abundance	v_gene	j_gene	d_gene	CDR3aa
16	.	TRBV7-6	TRBJ2-3	TRBD1	CASSLVGTGGTDTQYF
14	.	TRBV5-1	TRBJ2-7	.	CASSPARVEREQYF
14	.	TRBV28	TRBJ1-5	.	CASRQDLSNQPQHF
14	.	TRBV28	TRBJ1-4	TRBD1	CASSLQGVNEKLFF
15	once	TRBV5-1	TRBJ2-5	TRBD2	CASSRTSGYQETQYF
16	few	TRBV7-8	TRBJ1-2	TRBD1	CASSFGTGDLNYGYTF
15	once	TRBV29-1	TRBJ1-2	TRBD1	CSVTGTGGQTNGYTF
15	.	TRBV7-9	TRBJ1-2	TRBD1	CASSLGQGAVGGYTF
16	.	TRBV11-3	TRBJ2-7	TRBD1	CASSPRGGSLHYEQYF
16	.	TRBV19	TRBJ2-2	.	CASSLPAGANTGELFF
17	.	TRBV19	TRBJ1-1	.	CASSKQGMKGPNTEAFF
15	.	TRBV5-8	TRBJ1-5	TRBD1	CASSGGQVPNQPQHF
14	.	TRBV25-1	TRBJ2-1	.	CASTGQSSYNEQFF